This TCR beta chain emerged from a study of post-analysis software for immune sequencing data. About the research overall: Included courses were relapsing-remitting and secondary progressive multiple sclerosis; progressive-relapsing multiple sclerosis was also included. General study findings and limits: A handful of TRBV segments were significantly more frequent in patients than in controls. TRBV5-6, TRBV5-1 and TRBV20-1 were among these segments. Analysis by F measure revealed that same-batch samples clustered strongly together. People with multiple sclerosis had a significantly lower normalized Chao1 diversity than controls did.

cDNA libraries for TCR beta contained unique molecular identifiers. Input populations of roughly 0.85 to 11 million T cells gave rise to approximately 500,000 cDNA molecules. TCRdb reprocessed the PCR reads via MiXCR and lists one record per CDR3 protein. The profile shows approximately 350,000 distinct CDR3 sequences, roughly 30% of them singletons. V lost 9 bases, J lost 6 bases, and 15 bases lay in between. Germline CDR1 is MNHEY and CDR2 is SVGEGT. This CDR3 region has 13 residues. This clonotype appeared a few times. The antigen is not known. The receptor's source is a girl aged 5-17 years with multiple sclerosis. The V gene is TRBV6-2 or TRBV6-3, the J gene TRBJ1-5; D gene ambiguous. The sequencing input was blood. CDR3 residues: CASTVGVSQPQHF. CDR3 sequence (DNA): TGTGCCAGTACCGTGGGAGTTTCTCAGCCCCAGCATTTT.